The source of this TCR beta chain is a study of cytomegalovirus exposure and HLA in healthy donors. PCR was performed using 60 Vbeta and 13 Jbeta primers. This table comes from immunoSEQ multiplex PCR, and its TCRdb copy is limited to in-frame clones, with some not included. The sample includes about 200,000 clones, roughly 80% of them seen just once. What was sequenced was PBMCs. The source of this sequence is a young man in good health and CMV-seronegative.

CDR3: CASSYDRTNEKLFF. CDR3 sequence (DNA): TGTGCCAGCAGTTACGACAGAACTAATGAAAAACTGTTTTTT. The chain recombines TRBV27 with TRBJ1-4, with TRBD1 as a possible D gene (5 bases). CDR3 length: 14 amino acids. V was cut by 4 bases and J by 1 base, with 7 bases left in between. CDR1 and CDR2 from the germline V gene are MNHEY and SMNVEV (reference sequence).